What follows are 29 T cell receptor beta chains derived from one specimen sequenced in a study of cytomegalovirus exposure and HLA in healthy donors. It was with 60 Vbeta and 13 Jbeta primers that the PCR ran. Generated by immunoSEQ multiplex PCR, the TCRdb table keeps only in-frame clones and is missing some. The sample holds approximately 84,000 clones, 60% to 80% seen once. Sequencing was carried out using PBMCs. The receptors were gathered from a man between 40 and 49 years old in good health and CMV-seronegative.

The chain joins TRBV7-2 to TRBJ2-4; D is possibly TRBD1 (5 bases). Germline V CDR1 and CDR2: SGHTA, FQGNSA. The CDR3 consists of 14 residues. V lost 1 base to trimming and J lost 6 bases, with 10 bases between them. The CDR3 bases are TGTGCCAGCAGCTTAGGGGGCCCGATAAACATTCAGTACTTC. This codes for CASSLGGPINIQYF.

The V call is TRBV10-2, the J call TRBJ1-1; D possibly corresponds to TRBD1 (5 bases). V gave up 6 bases and J gave up 4 bases, with 18 bases separating them. Per the germline V gene, CDR1 is WSHSY and CDR2 is SAAADI. CDR3 length equals 15 residues. The CDR3 bases are TGCGCCAGCAGGGAGATCGGGGGTCCCGGCACTGAAGCTTTCTTT. It codes for CASREIGGPGTEAFF.

The V call is TRBV6-5, the J call TRBJ2-7, with 8 bases fitting TRBD1. The J segment lost 6 bases and the V segment lost 10 bases, leaving 11 bases of the junction unmatched. The germline V gene encodes CDR1 MNHEY and CDR2 SVGAGI. This CDR3 contains 13 residues. CDR3 coding DNA: TGTGCCACCTCCAGGGGGCCCCCCTTCGAGCAGTACTTC. Translated: CATSRGPPFEQYF.

The chain links TRBV9 to TRBJ2-3; D is perhaps TRBD2 (6 bases). CDR3 size: 15 residues. Trimming cost V 3 bases and J 0 bases, with 11 bases left between them. CDR1 is SGDLS, CDR2 YYNGEE, per germline. The CDR3 loop is CASSAELASTDTQYF. In DNA form, the CDR3 reads TGTGCCAGCAGCGCAGAACTAGCTAGCACAGATACGCAGTATTTT.

The V and J genes are TRBV14 and TRBJ1-3; 8 bases are a match to TRBD1. Trimming at V came to 6 bases and at J to 0 bases, leaving 4 bases not matched to a gene. Germline V gene data show CDR1 as SGHDN and CDR2 as FVKESK. This CDR3 is 15 amino acids long. CDR3: CASRPGTGSGNTIYF. The CDR3, as DNA: TGTGCCAGCAGACCCGGGACAGGCTCTGGAAACACCATATATTTT.

This clone has just one count. CDR3 residues: CASSFQDRLDGYTF. The CDR3 coding sequence is TGTGCCAGCAGCTTCCAAGACAGGTTGGATGGCTACACCTTC. This sequence joins TRBV5-6 and TRBJ1-2; TRBD1 might be the D (6 bases). Trimming removed 2 bases from V and 6 bases from J, with 14 bases in between. Per the germline V gene, CDR1 is SGHDT and CDR2 is YYEEEE. This CDR3 region has 14 residues.

This chain links TRBV6-1 with TRBJ2-7, with D possibly TRBD2 on 9 matching bases. V was cut by 6 bases and J by 6 bases, with 21 bases left in between. CDR3 length: 15 amino acids. Germline V lookup: CDR1 MNHNS, CDR2 SASEGT. The chain's CDR3 is CASSVAGAGTGEQYF. The CDR3 nucleotides read TGTGCCAGCAGCGTAGCGGGAGCAGGGACAGGCGAGCAGTACTTC.

This chain uses TRBV9 with TRBJ2-3, with D maybe TRBD1 (5 bases). Per the germline V gene, CDR1 is SGDLS and CDR2 is YYNGEE. CDR3 length: 15 amino acids. The germline V and J ends were trimmed by 0 bases and 4 bases, with 12 bases remaining between them. Here the CDR3 DNA reads TGTGCCAGCAGCGTAGAACATAGGGGCGCAGATACGCAGTATTTT. Translating gives CASSVEHRGADTQYF.

The rearrangement joins TRBV5-4 to TRBJ2-7, with 7 positions matching TRBD1. CDR1 and CDR2 (germline): SGHNT, YYREEE (reference sequence). After removal of 2 bases from V and 6 bases from J, the junction contained 11 bases not matched to a gene. The CDR3 contains 15 residues. The CDR3 nucleotides read TGTGCCAGCAGCTTACAAGGGGGCGCATCTCCCGAGCAGTACTTC. Its translation: CASSLQGGASPEQYF.

The chain recombines TRBV6-1 with TRBJ2-7; tentative D call: TRBD1 (6 bases). Trimming removed 1 base at V and 2 bases at J, with 12 bases between. The CDR3 is 15 amino acids. The V gene's germline CDR1 is MNHNS and CDR2 SASEGT. The CDR3 spells CASSEEGRGTYEQYF. The CDR3 DNA reads TGTGCCAGCAGTGAAGAAGGCAGGGGAACCTACGAGCAGTACTTC.

The CDR3 loop reads CASSPGTENYSNQPQHF. In DNA form, the CDR3 reads TGTGCCAGTTCCCCCGGGACAGAAAACTATAGCAATCAGCCCCAGCATTTT. V usage is TRBV9 and J usage is TRBJ1-5; 7 positions agree with TRBD1. CDR3 length: 17 amino acids. V dropped 8 bases and J dropped 0; count of bases not matched to a gene: 14. Germline-derived CDR1 and CDR2 are SGDLS and YYNGEE.

The V call is TRBV7-8, the J call TRBJ1-2; 7 nucleotides line up with TRBD1. CDR1 SGHVS and CDR2 FQNEAQ come from the germline V gene. J lost 8 bases, V lost 1 base, and 7 bases had no gene match. There are 14 residues in the CDR3. The CDR3 loop reads CASSLGDRAGGYTF. The CDR3 DNA is TGTGCCAGCAGCTTAGGAGACAGGGCGGGGGGCTACACCTTC.

This sequence joins TRBV7-2 and TRBJ2-7, with TRBD1 identical over 9 bases. The CDR3 is 15 residues long. The V gene end was trimmed by 0 bases and the J gene end by 4 bases; junction bases not matched to a gene: 4. The germline CDR1 and CDR2 sequences are SGHTA and FQGNSA. CDR3 bases: TGTGCCAGCAGCTTAGCACAGGGGGCGTCTTACGAGCAGTACTTC. This sequence encodes CASSLAQGASYEQYF.

CDR3 coding DNA: TGTGCCAGCACTGACCAGGGTCGAGAGACCCAGTACTTC. As protein: CASTDQGRETQYF. V gene TRBV2 combines with J gene TRBJ2-5; possibly TRBD1 for D (5 bases). CDR3 length: 13 residues. Trimming shortened V by 7 bases and J by 4 bases, and 13 bases separated the two germline ends. Germline V gives CDR1 SNHLY, CDR2 FYNNEI.

The chain is built from TRBV15 and TRBJ2-5; 7 bases match TRBD1. After removal of 1 base from V and 5 bases from J, the junction contained 4 bases not matched to a gene. This CDR3 comprises 14 residues. Germline CDR1 and CDR2: LNHNV and YYDKDF (reference sequence). The CDR3 here is CATSRGRGIETQYF. The CDR3 DNA is TGTGCCACCAGCAGAGGCAGGGGGATCGAGACCCAGTACTTC.

This chain connects TRBV7-9 to TRBJ2-7; the D gene is possibly TRBD1 (6 bases). This CDR3 has 15 residues. The germline gives CDR1 SEHNR, CDR2 FQNEAQ (reference sequence). V lost 2 bases and J 0 bases, leaving 11 bases between the germline ends. The CDR3 region is CASSLMGASSYEQYF. The CDR3 DNA sequence: TGTGCCAGCAGCTTAATGGGGGCGAGCTCCTACGAGCAGTACTTC.

With respect to this clone: The sample has other DNA sequences that encode this CDR3 too. The chain recombines TRBV6-6 with TRBJ2-5, with a possible D match to TRBD1 (6 bases). The CDR3 consists of 14 residues. Trimming took off 3 bases at V and 1 base at J, with 9 bases between the two ends. The V gene's germline CDR1 is MNHNY and CDR2 SVGAGI (reference sequence). CDR3 bases: TGTGCCAGCAGTTATGGGGGCCCCCAAGAGACCCAGTACTTC. Translated, it gives CASSYGGPQETQYF.

The V and J genes are TRBV10-3 and TRBJ1-6, with D tentatively TRBD1 (6 bases). V was clipped by 7 bases and J by 7 bases, with 17 bases between them. Germline V lookup: CDR1 ENHRY, CDR2 SYGVKD. This CDR3 has 15 amino acids. The CDR3 loop is CAITPSTGYNSPLHF. DNA for the CDR3: TGTGCCATCACCCCTTCAACAGGGTACAATTCACCCCTCCACTTT.

About this clone: One end of the junction varies from germline; a read error may be responsible. V is TRBV7-9 and J is TRBJ2-4, with D possibly TRBD1 on 5 matching bases. The CDR3 loop spans 12 amino acids. Germline loops: CDR1 SEHNR, CDR2 FQNEAQ (reference sequence). The CDR3 spells CSSSSTVNIQYF. The CDR3 coding sequence is TGTTCCAGCAGCTCGACAGTAAACATTCAGTACTTC.

V gene TRBV5-1 combines with J gene TRBJ2-1, with 10 positions matching TRBD1. From germline, CDR1 is SGHRS and CDR2 YFSETQ. The CDR3 is made up of 14 amino acids. V lost 3 bases and J lost 8; bases outside the gene matches: 5. CDR3 sequence reads: CASSSGQGVDEQFF. As DNA, the CDR3 is TGCGCCAGCAGCTCTGGACAGGGGGTAGATGAGCAGTTCTTC.

The V and J genes are TRBV18 and TRBJ2-7; D unresolved. The CDR3 length is 12 residues. Looked up from germline, CDR1 is KGHSH and CDR2 is LQKENI. V was clipped by 6 bases and J by 2 bases, with 8 bases between them. The CDR3 DNA follows: TGTGCCAGCTCGGGCCCTACCTACGAGCAGTACTTC. Translating gives CASSGPTYEQYF.

Remarks on this clone: One junction end does not reproduce the germline sequence, and a read error may be involved. This chain links TRBV6-5 with TRBJ1-2; D unresolved. CDR1 MNHEY and CDR2 SVGAGI come from the germline V gene. This CDR3 spans 14 amino acids. CDR3 in DNA: TGTGCCAGCAGCTACTACGCCCAGGACTATGGCTACACCTTC. Protein: CASSYYAQDYGYTF.

The chain carries TRBV28 and TRBJ1-4; D ambiguous. The germline V and J ends were trimmed by 5 bases and 7 bases, with 14 bases remaining between them. CDR3 length equals 14 residues. Per germline, CDR1 MDHEN and CDR2 SYDVKM. In nucleotides, the CDR3 is TGTGCCAGCAGTCCGGGTAGCTTCATTGAAAAACTGTTTTTT. This gives the protein CASSPGSFIEKLFF.

The chain employs TRBV7-9 and TRBJ2-6, with 8 bases matching TRBD2. V gave up 4 bases and J gave up 0 bases; unmatched junction bases: 11. This CDR3 has 19 amino acids. Germline V CDR1 and CDR2: SEHNR, FQNEAQ (reference sequence). The DNA of the CDR3 is TGTGCCAGCAGCTCTTACGCGGGGGGACACGGCTCTGGGGCCAACGTCCTGACTTTC. It translates to CASSSYAGGHGSGANVLTF.

The genes are TRBV27 and TRBJ2-7, with a weak D call TRBD2 (8 bases). Trimming took 0 bases from V and 3 from J, leaving 15 bases between them. CDR1 MNHEY and CDR2 SMNVEV come from the germline V gene (reference sequence). The CDR3 covers 16 residues. The CDR3 here is CASSLSSGTAIYEQYF. Here the CDR3 DNA reads TGTGCCAGCAGTTTATCTAGCGGGACAGCTATCTACGAGCAGTACTTC.

The sample holds a few counts of this clone. The chain is built from TRBV30 and TRBJ2-7, with TRBD2 matching 8 bases. The germline V gene has CDR1 GTSNPN and CDR2 SVGIG (reference sequence). Trimming at V came to 1 base and at J to 3 bases, leaving 5 bases not matched to a gene. The CDR3 sequence is 14 residues long. CDR3 coding DNA: TGTGCCTGGAGTGAACCTAGCGGGTTCTACGAGCAGTACTTC. As protein: CAWSEPSGFYEQYF.

The chain links TRBV7-9 to TRBJ1-5; 8 bases line up with TRBD1. Germline CDR1 reads SEHNR; CDR2 reads FQNEAQ (reference sequence). The CDR3 is made up of 17 amino acids. V lost 5 bases and J lost 0; bases outside the gene matches: 9. The CDR3 reads CASSGDETGASNQPQHF. The CDR3 bases are TGTGCCAGCAGCGGAGATGAGACAGGGGCTAGCAATCAGCCCCAGCATTTT.

The chain recombines TRBV18 with TRBJ2-7; 8 bases line up with TRBD1. The germline gives CDR1 KGHSH, CDR2 LQKENI. Losses at the gene ends were 8 bases for V and 3 bases for J; bases not matched to a gene: 9. The CDR3 is 14 residues long. The CDR3 region has the DNA TGTGCCAGCCCCACAGGGGGGAACCTCTACGAGCAGTACTTC. It specifies CASPTGGNLYEQYF.

The DNA for the CDR3 is TGTGCCAGCAGCGACAGACAGGGGTGGGGCGACGAGCAGTACTTC. Protein product: CASSDRQGWGDEQYF. The chain has TRBV7-8 and TRBJ2-7, with 8 bases aligning to TRBD1. Trimming at V came to 5 bases and at J to 5 bases, leaving 11 bases not matched to a gene. The CDR3 is 15 amino acids. CDR1 SGHVS and CDR2 FQNEAQ come from the germline V gene.